These T cell receptor beta chains were read from a single sample in a study of OX40 agonist ivuxolimab in advanced cancers. Produced via immunoSEQ multiplex PCR; TCRdb's table is partial and in-frame only. Of 40,000 to 45,000 clones in the sample, 70% to 90% were seen once. Sample: CD4+ or CD8+ T cells sorted from blood, taken in a trial of the OX40 agonist ivuxolimab. The receptors shown here come from an adult with an advanced solid tumor such as melanoma, head and neck, liver or kidney cancer. Both conserved end residues are part of each CDR3. The order of the fields is CDR3 length, D gene, clone size, V gene, J gene, CDR3 protein, CDR3 DNA. The D gene is left open where the match is weak. Size tells how often a clone was seen (once, few, many) or the class of an expanded clone, and some rows leave it out.

cdr3_length: 17; d_call: TRBD1; clone_size: -; v_call: TRBV5-4; j_call: TRBJ2-3; cdr3_aa: CASSSGPDREITDTQYF; cdr3_nt: TGTGCCAGCAGCTCTGGGCCGGACAGGGAGATCACAGATACGCAGTATTTT
cdr3_length: 15; d_call: -; clone_size: -; v_call: TRBV7-2; j_call: TRBJ1-2; cdr3_aa: CASSFLSGAGYGYTF; cdr3_nt: TGTGCCAGCAGCTTTTTGTCGGGGGCTGGTTATGGCTACACCTTC
cdr3_length: 18; d_call: TRBD1; clone_size: -; v_call: TRBV7-6; j_call: TRBJ1-2; cdr3_aa: CASSPRLFIGGRDYGYTF; cdr3_nt: TGTGCCAGCAGCCCCCGGTTATTTATAGGGGGCAGGGACTATGGCTACACCTTC
cdr3_length: 13; d_call: TRBD1; clone_size: -; v_call: TRBV28; j_call: TRBJ1-5; cdr3_aa: CASSPDRVRPQHF; cdr3_nt: TGTGCCAGCAGCCCTGACAGGGTTAGGCCCCAGCATTTT
cdr3_length: 14; d_call: -; clone_size: once; v_call: TRBV4-2; j_call: TRBJ2-5; cdr3_aa: CASSLAGVQETQYF; cdr3_nt: TGTGCCAGCAGCTTGGCAGGGGTACAAGAGACCCAGTACTTC
cdr3_length: 13; d_call: TRBD1; clone_size: -; v_call: TRBV28; j_call: TRBJ2-1; cdr3_aa: CASSPDRVDEQFF; cdr3_nt: TGTGCCAGCAGCCCCGACAGGGTTGATGAGCAGTTCTTC
cdr3_length: 12; d_call: -; clone_size: once; v_call: TRBV21-1; j_call: TRBJ2-1; cdr3_aa: CASSKAGTGRIF; cdr3_nt: TGTGCCAGCAGCAAAGCGGGGACAGGGAGAATCTTC
cdr3_length: 12; d_call: -; clone_size: -; v_call: TRBV5-2; j_call: TRBJ2-7; cdr3_aa: CASSLSSYEQYF; cdr3_nt: TGTGCCAGCAGCTTGTCCTCGTACGAGCAGTACTTC
cdr3_length: 16; d_call: TRBD2; clone_size: -; v_call: TRBV27; j_call: TRBJ2-2; cdr3_aa: CASSFTGGENTGELFF; cdr3_nt: TGTGCCAGCAGTTTCACGGGGGGTGAGAACACCGGGGAGCTGTTTTTT
cdr3_length: 15; d_call: -; clone_size: -; v_call: TRBV11-1; j_call: TRBJ2-7; cdr3_aa: CASSLGQGLAYEQYF; cdr3_nt: TGTGCCAGCAGCTTAGGGCAGGGGCTAGCCTACGAGCAGTACTTC
cdr3_length: 14; d_call: -; clone_size: -; v_call: TRBV11-2; j_call: TRBJ1-5; cdr3_aa: CASSLGQNNQPQHF; cdr3_nt: TGTGCCAGCAGCTTAGGACAGAACAATCAGCCCCAGCATTTT
cdr3_length: 15; d_call: -; clone_size: -; v_call: TRBV18; j_call: TRBJ2-7; cdr3_aa: CASSQYRDFSYEQYF; cdr3_nt: TGTGCCAGCTCACAATACCGGGACTTCTCCTACGAGCAGTACTTC
cdr3_length: 13; d_call: -; clone_size: -; v_call: TRBV19; j_call: TRBJ2-1; cdr3_aa: CASMGESYNEQFF; cdr3_nt: TGTGCCAGTATGGGTGAGTCCTACAATGAGCAGTTCTTC
cdr3_length: 18; d_call: -; clone_size: once; v_call: TRBV21-1; j_call: TRBJ1-6; cdr3_aa: CASSKETEPCSYNSPLHF; cdr3_nt: TGTGCCAGCAGCAAAGAAACGGAGCCTTGCTCCTATAATTCACCCCTCCACTTT
cdr3_length: 11; d_call: -; clone_size: -; v_call: TRBV20-1; j_call: TRBJ1-1; cdr3_aa: CRAQGNTEAFF; cdr3_nt: TGCAGGGCCCAGGGGAACACTGAAGCTTTCTTT
cdr3_length: 14; d_call: -; clone_size: -; v_call: TRBV2; j_call: TRBJ2-3; cdr3_aa: CASSFSKGADTQYF; cdr3_nt: TGTGCCAGCAGTTTTTCGAAAGGTGCAGATACGCAGTATTTT
cdr3_length: 13; d_call: -; clone_size: -; v_call: TRBV28; j_call: TRBJ2-5; cdr3_aa: CASTQDREETQYF; cdr3_nt: TGTGCCAGCACCCAGGACAGAGAAGAGACCCAGTACTTC
cdr3_length: 13; d_call: -; clone_size: -; v_call: TRBV18; j_call: TRBJ2-7; cdr3_aa: CASSPSRGDEQYF; cdr3_nt: TGTGCCAGCTCACCTAGTCGAGGGGACGAGCAGTACTTC
cdr3_length: 13; d_call: -; clone_size: -; v_call: TRBV7-9; j_call: TRBJ1-1; cdr3_aa: CASRPTEADEAFF; cdr3_nt: TGTGCCAGCAGGCCTACCGAGGCCGATGAAGCTTTCTTT
cdr3_length: 14; d_call: -; clone_size: -; v_call: TRBV2; j_call: TRBJ2-6; cdr3_aa: CASSPGGGANVLTF; cdr3_nt: TGTGCCAGCTCCCCCGGGGGTGGGGCCAACGTCCTGACTTTC
cdr3_length: 9; d_call: -; clone_size: -; v_call: TRBV20-1; j_call: TRBJ1-2; cdr3_aa: CSSNYGYTF; cdr3_nt: TGCAGCTCCAACTATGGCTACACCTTC
cdr3_length: 12; d_call: -; clone_size: -; v_call: TRBV6-6; j_call: TRBJ2-1; cdr3_aa: CASWSDYNEQFF; cdr3_nt: TGTGCCAGCTGGTCGGACTACAATGAGCAGTTCTTC
cdr3_length: 17; d_call: -; clone_size: -; v_call: TRBV7-3; j_call: TRBJ2-2; cdr3_aa: CASSLIQARTNTGELFF; cdr3_nt: TGTGCCAGCAGCTTAATACAGGCCAGGACGAACACCGGGGAGCTGTTTTTT
cdr3_length: 15; d_call: TRBD2; clone_size: -; v_call: TRBV9; j_call: TRBJ2-3; cdr3_aa: CASSQIAGLTDTQYF; cdr3_nt: TGTGCCAGCAGCCAGATAGCGGGACTAACAGATACGCAGTATTTT
cdr3_length: 15; d_call: -; clone_size: -; v_call: TRBV6-6; j_call: TRBJ2-7; cdr3_aa: CASSYSPPGVGEQYF; cdr3_nt: TGTGCCAGCAGTTACTCCCCCCCGGGAGTTGGCGAGCAGTACTTC
cdr3_length: 14; d_call: TRBD1; clone_size: -; v_call: TRBV5-1; j_call: TRBJ2-5; cdr3_aa: CASSPTGGTETQYF; cdr3_nt: TGCGCCAGCAGTCCAACAGGGGGGACAGAGACCCAGTACTTC
cdr3_length: 14; d_call: TRBD1; clone_size: once; v_call: TRBV9; j_call: TRBJ1-5; cdr3_aa: CASSRTGSNQPQHF; cdr3_nt: TGTGCCAGCAGCCGGACAGGGAGCAATCAGCCCCAGCATTTT
cdr3_length: 9; d_call: -; clone_size: -; v_call: TRBV25-1; j_call: TRBJ2-5; cdr3_aa: CASGETQYF; cdr3_nt: TGTGCCAGCGGGGAGACCCAGTACTTC
cdr3_length: 14; d_call: -; clone_size: -; v_call: TRBV27; j_call: TRBJ2-7; cdr3_aa: CASSTAGQSYEQYF; cdr3_nt: TGTGCCAGCAGCACCGCGGGACAGTCCTACGAGCAGTACTTC
cdr3_length: 13; d_call: -; clone_size: -; v_call: TRBV18; j_call: TRBJ2-2; cdr3_aa: CASSPGLTGELFF; cdr3_nt: TGTGCCAGCTCACCAGGGTTGACCGGGGAGCTGTTTTTT
cdr3_length: 15; d_call: TRBD1; clone_size: -; v_call: TRBV28; j_call: TRBJ2-7; cdr3_aa: CASSHGTGFSYEQYF; cdr3_nt: TGTGCCAGCAGCCATGGGACAGGGTTCTCCTACGAGCAGTACTTC
cdr3_length: 15; d_call: -; clone_size: -; v_call: TRBV4-1; j_call: TRBJ1-6; cdr3_aa: CASSPLQGRNSPLHF; cdr3_nt: TGCGCCAGCAGCCCCCTGCAGGGTAGAAATTCACCCCTCCACTTT
cdr3_length: 10; d_call: -; clone_size: once; v_call: TRBV5-8; j_call: TRBJ2-3; cdr3_aa: CACNTGTQYF; cdr3_nt: TGTGCCTGTAATACCGGTACGCAGTATTTT
cdr3_length: 16; d_call: -; clone_size: -; v_call: TRBV5-1; j_call: TRBJ2-2; cdr3_aa: CASSPDGTLNTGELFF; cdr3_nt: TGCGCCAGCAGCCCGGACGGGACATTGAACACCGGGGAGCTGTTTTTT
cdr3_length: 13; d_call: TRBD1; clone_size: -; v_call: TRBV28; j_call: TRBJ1-3; cdr3_aa: CASSSTGVNTIYF; cdr3_nt: TGTGCCAGCAGTTCGACAGGGGTGAACACCATATATTTT
cdr3_length: 13; d_call: -; clone_size: -; v_call: TRBV7-8; j_call: TRBJ1-5; cdr3_aa: CASSLAHDQPQHF; cdr3_nt: TGTGCCAGCAGCTTAGCCCACGATCAGCCCCAGCATTTT
cdr3_length: 15; d_call: -; clone_size: -; v_call: TRBV6-1; j_call: TRBJ2-5; cdr3_aa: CASSLLHWQQETQYF; cdr3_nt: TGTGCCAGCAGTCTCCTTCATTGGCAGCAAGAGACCCAGTACTTC
cdr3_length: 14; d_call: -; clone_size: -; v_call: TRBV19; j_call: TRBJ2-7; cdr3_aa: CASSDSTIVSEQYF; cdr3_nt: TGTGCCAGTAGTGACTCGACAATAGTCTCCGAGCAGTACTTC
cdr3_length: 15; d_call: TRBD2; clone_size: -; v_call: TRBV5-1; j_call: TRBJ2-5; cdr3_aa: CASSSGLAGGETQYF; cdr3_nt: TGCGCCAGCAGCTCGGGACTAGCGGGAGGGGAGACCCAGTACTTC
cdr3_length: 16; d_call: TRBD2; clone_size: once; v_call: TRBV27; j_call: TRBJ2-3; cdr3_aa: CASSRGLAGVPDTQYF; cdr3_nt: TGTGCCAGCAGCCGCGGACTAGCGGGAGTTCCAGATACGCAGTATTTT